This T cell receptor (beta chain) was sequenced in a study of T-cell memory formation after mild COVID-19. This clonotype was seen many times. The antigen is unknown. Study-level points and caveats: Day 15 to 85 contractors were CD4/CD8 balanced; later expanders leaned CD4+.

MiXCR, run by TCRdb on the 5' RACE reads, gives a single entry per CDR3 protein. There are approximately 35,000 distinct CDR3 sequences in the sample; under 25% occur only once, and approximately 1.5% lies in the top ten. Germline V lookup: CDR1 DFQATT, CDR2 SNEGSKA (reference sequence). The CDR3 totals 15 residues. V was pared by 5 bases and J by 6 bases, with 20 bases between. The sequenced material came from PBMCs or a T cell subset sorted from them (not recorded which). The chain carries TRBV20-1 and TRBJ2-1; TRBD2 might be the D (6 bases). The origin of this receptor is an adult who had mild COVID-19 (a few samples of this study predate the infection). Cell type and time point are not known. DNA of the CDR3: TGCAGTGCTTATACGGCGACCGGAGGGATCAATGAGCAGTTCTTC. It yields the protein CSAYTATGGINEQFF.